A single sample is the source of the 2 T cell receptor beta chains below, sequenced in a study of beta chain features in type 1 diabetes. All of the isolated RNA was reverse transcribed, so expressed TCRB transcripts were sequenced. Data came from immunoSEQ multiplex PCR; TCRdb stores just in-frame clones and leaves some out. This table has under 300,000 clones, 25% to 30% appearing once. Material for sequencing was central memory CD4+ T cells from blood. Receptors were obtained from a man in his thirties or forties in good health.

The chain uses TRBV18 and TRBJ2-7, with 8 bases fitting TRBD1. The CDR3 is 14 residues long. CDR1 is KGHSH and CDR2 is LQKENI in the germline V gene. The V and J ends lost 0 bases and 2 bases, in that order; junction bases with no gene match: 0. The CDR3 is CASSPPDRAYEQYF. In DNA form, the CDR3 reads TGTGCCAGCTCACCACCGGACAGGGCCTACGAGCAGTACTTC.

The table lists this clone with a few counts. The J gene is TRBJ2-3, the V gene TRBV29-1; D possibly uses TRBD1 or TRBD2 (5 bases each). Germline lookup yields CDR1 SQVTM and CDR2 ANQGSEA. This CDR3 region has 13 residues. Deletions cut 3 bases from V and 5 bases from J, with 12 bases between. The CDR3 DNA follows: TGCAGCGTTGATGATGGGGGAGTAGATACGCAGTATTTT. This sequence encodes CSVDDGGVDTQYF.